The entry that follows covers one TCR beta chain sequence. Its antigen is still unknown. The CDR3 is made up of 15 amino acids. The V gene lost 4 bases and the J gene lost 0 bases, with 12 bases spanning the gap. Germline CDR1 reads SGHRS; CDR2 reads YFSETQ. The record originates from a study of T cells after yellow fever vaccination. Broader study findings: Peaking on day 5 versus 15, the secondary response was faster but weaker. Contamination by abundant bulk-population clonotypes could be present in FACS-sorted repertoires.

TCRdb reprocessed the 5' RACE reads with MiXCR, giving one entry per CDR3 protein. The table has about 320,000 distinct CDR3 sequences, about 10% seen once. The sequence derives from a man between 18 and 29 years old who received the YFV17D yellow fever vaccine. The source material was CD4+ T cells sorted from PBMCs, sampled 45 days after the yellow fever booster vaccination. The chain couples TRBV5-1 to TRBJ2-3, with D perhaps TRBD1 (5 bases). The DNA of the CDR3 is TGCGCCAGCAGCCCGGACACTTCTAGCACAGATACGCAGTATTTT. The encoded protein is CASSPDTSSTDTQYF.